There are many counts of the clone carrying this T cell receptor beta chain. This sample was taken from a study of blood T cells in healthy people across ages. Alongside a J-beta primer mix, a sample-barcoded 5' primer served in a second PCR lasting about 7 to 11 cycles. TCRdb independently ran MiXCR on the 5' RACE reads; one entry per CDR3 protein. The sample lists about 690,000 distinct CDR3 sequences, 40% to 50% occurring once. Per the germline V gene, CDR1 is WNHNN and CDR2 is SYGVQD (reference sequence). This CDR3 contains 14 residues. J lost 3 bases, V lost 6 bases, and 3 bases had no gene match. Donors ranged from roughly 6 to 95 years old and were healthy Caucasians in Russia.

The chain joins TRBV10-1 to TRBJ2-7; 12 bases fit TRBD2. The sample comprised blood. This receptor was identified in an elderly man in good health. The CDR3 region has the DNA TGCGCCAGCAGCTGGACTAGCGGGGACTACGAGCAGTACTTC. As protein: CASSWTSGDYEQYF.